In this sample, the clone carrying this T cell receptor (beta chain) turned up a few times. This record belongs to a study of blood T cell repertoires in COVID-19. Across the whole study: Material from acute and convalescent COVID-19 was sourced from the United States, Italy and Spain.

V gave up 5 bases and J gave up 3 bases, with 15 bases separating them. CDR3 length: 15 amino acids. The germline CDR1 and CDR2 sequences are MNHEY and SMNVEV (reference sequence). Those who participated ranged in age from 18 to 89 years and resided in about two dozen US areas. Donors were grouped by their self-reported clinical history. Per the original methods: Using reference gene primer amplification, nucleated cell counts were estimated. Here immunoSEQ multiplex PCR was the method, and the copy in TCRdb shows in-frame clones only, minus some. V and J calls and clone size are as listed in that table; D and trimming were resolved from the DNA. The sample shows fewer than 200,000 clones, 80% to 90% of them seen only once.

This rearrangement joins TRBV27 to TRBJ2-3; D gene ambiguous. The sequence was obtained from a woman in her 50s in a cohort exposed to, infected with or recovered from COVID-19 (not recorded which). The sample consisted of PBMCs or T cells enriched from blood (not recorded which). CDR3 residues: CASSGRWSSTDTQYF. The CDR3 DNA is TGTGCCAGCAGTGGAAGGTGGTCTAGTACAGATACGCAGTATTTT.